The clone carrying this T cell receptor (beta chain) occurred a few times. What it recognizes is unknown. Documented treatment: oral pan-JAK inhibitor, 5-10 mg twice daily. Peripheral blood samples and lesional scalp punch biopsies were obtained from alopecia areata patients. Sequencing relied on a cDNA template that was reverse transcribed from extracted RNA. TCRdb's table, derived via immunoSEQ multiplex PCR, lists solely in-frame clones and lacks some. The sample has about 120,000 clones; about 50% are singletons. Germline lookup yields CDR1 SQVTM and CDR2 ANQGSEA. There are 14 residues in the CDR3. V shed 3 bases, J shed 4 bases, and the junction held 5 bases outside the gene matches. This specimen comes from a study of CD8+ T cells in alopecia areata. Across the whole study: For the treated group, dosing was oral tofacitinib at 5 to 10 mg twice daily. The drug, tofacitinib, lasted 6 to 18 months, followed by 6 months off drug. General study points: Sharing of TCR sequences between patients (possibly for HLA-related reasons) was less clear than in mice.

The source was CD4+ T cells sorted from blood, collected at week 4, from a patient treated with tofacitinib. The chain has TRBV29-1 and TRBJ2-3; 9 positions agree with TRBD2. The origin of this receptor is a human donor with alopecia areata. DNA for the CDR3: TGCAGCGTTGAGGGCGGGGGGGCCGCAGATACGCAGTATTTT. Encoded protein: CSVEGGGAADTQYF.